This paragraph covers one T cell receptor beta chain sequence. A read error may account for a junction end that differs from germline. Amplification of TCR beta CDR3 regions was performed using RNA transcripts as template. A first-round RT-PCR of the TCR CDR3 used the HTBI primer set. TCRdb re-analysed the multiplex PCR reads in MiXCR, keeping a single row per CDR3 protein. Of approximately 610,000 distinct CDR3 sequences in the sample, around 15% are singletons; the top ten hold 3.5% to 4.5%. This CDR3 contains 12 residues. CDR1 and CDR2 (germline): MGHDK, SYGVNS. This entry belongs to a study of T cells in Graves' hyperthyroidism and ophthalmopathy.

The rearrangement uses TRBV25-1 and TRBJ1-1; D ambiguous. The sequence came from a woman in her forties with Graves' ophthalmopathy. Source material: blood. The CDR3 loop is CASSASGSEAPF. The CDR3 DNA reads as TGTGCCAGCAGTGCCTCCGGGTCCGAAGCTCCCTTT.